The 25 T cell receptor beta chains below come from one sample, sequenced in a study of cytomegalovirus exposure and HLA in healthy donors. Both 60 Vbeta primers and 13 Jbeta primers went into the PCR. Generated by immunoSEQ multiplex PCR, the TCRdb table keeps only in-frame clones and is missing some. The sample's table shows approximately 30,000 clones. The sequenced sample consisted of PBMCs. The receptors derive from a man aged 35-49 years in good health and CMV-seronegative.

The CDR3 spells CASSAPGLAGYNEQFF. The CDR3 region has the DNA TGTGCCAGCAGCGCACCGGGACTAGCGGGATACAATGAGCAGTTCTTC. The J gene is TRBJ2-1, the V gene TRBV7-2; TRBD2 matches at 13 bases. Germline trimming cut 5 bases from V and 4 bases from J; bases unmatched to any gene: 5. CDR1 is SGHTA, CDR2 FQGNSA, per germline. The CDR3 has 16 residues.

The chain links TRBV19 to TRBJ1-5, with 8 bases fitting TRBD1. Germline CDR1 is LNHDA and CDR2 is SQIVND (reference sequence). J lost 4 bases, V lost 0 bases, and 8 bases had no gene match. This CDR3 has 17 amino acids. The CDR3 loop is CASSIDRGRGLNQPQHF. CDR3 bases: TGTGCCAGTAGTATAGATCGGGGCAGGGGGCTGAATCAGCCCCAGCATTTT. The whole variable domain, filled in from reference TRBV19 and TRBJ1-5, reads DGGITQSPKYLFRKEGQNVTLSCEQNLNHDAMYWYRQDPGQGLRLIYYSQIVNDFQKGDIAEGYSVSREKKESFPLTVTSAQKNPTAFYLCASSIDRGRGLNQPQHFGDGTRLSIL.

On this clone: At one boundary the junction diverges from the germline segment, which might be a read error. V usage is TRBV27 and J usage is TRBJ1-1; no clear D. Germline assignment: CDR1 MNHEY and CDR2 SMNVEV (reference sequence). The CDR3 spans 14 residues. As DNA, the CDR3 is TGTGCCAGCAGTTTATCGTCGGGGAACACTGAAGATTTCTTT. Translating it yields CASSLSSGNTEDFF.

The chain links TRBV19 to TRBJ2-5; D is possibly TRBD1 (6 bases). This CDR3 is 14 amino acids long. Trimming took 5 bases from V and 4 from J, leaving 14 bases between them. Germline V gene data show CDR1 as LNHDA and CDR2 as SQIVND (reference sequence). The CDR3 coding sequence is TGTGCCAGTAGTTGGAACAGGGACGGAGAGACCCAGTACTTC. Translated: CASSWNRDGETQYF.

V is TRBV29-1 and J is TRBJ2-5; TRBD2 matches 8 bases. V lost 3 bases, J lost 1 base, and 4 bases stayed unmatched. Germline V CDR1 and CDR2: SQVTM, ANQGSEA. This CDR3 comprises 14 residues. The CDR3 here is CSVDAGGFQETQYF. The CDR3 bases are TGCAGCGTTGACGCGGGAGGTTTCCAAGAGACCCAGTACTTC.

This clone is called medium-sized based on its frequency. V usage is TRBV4-2 and J usage is TRBJ2-1, with a weak D call TRBD2 (6 bases). V dropped 4 bases and J dropped 8 bases, with 12 bases sitting between them. The CDR3 length is 13 residues. Per the germline V gene, CDR1 is LGHNA and CDR2 is YNFKEQ. The CDR3 reads CASSPRPGDEQFF. For the CDR3, the DNA is TGTGCCAGCAGCCCCCGCCCGGGGGATGAGCAGTTCTTC.

Note on this clone: Relative to the germline gene, one junction end is altered; a read error may explain this. The chain uses TRBV30 and TRBJ2-2; 11 nucleotides line up with TRBD2. The CDR3 spans 15 residues. CDR1 and CDR2 from the germline V gene are GTSNPN and SVGIG (reference sequence). The CDR3 loop is CAGSEGLAGTGELFF. The CDR3 DNA sequence: TGTGCCGGGAGTGAAGGACTAGCGGGCACCGGGGAGCTGTTTTTT.

This chain joins TRBV6-5 and TRBJ2-5, with D possibly matching TRBD1 (5 bases). Germline CDR1 MNHEY, CDR2 SVGAGI. V shed 4 bases and J shed 1 base, with 10 bases lying between them. The length of the CDR3 is 14 residues. In DNA form, the CDR3 reads TGTGCCAGCAGTTTAAGACAGCTCCAAGAGACCCAGTACTTC. As protein: CASSLRQLQETQYF.

The J gene is TRBJ2-2, the V gene TRBV4-2; TRBD2 matches at 10 bases. The CDR3 contains 17 residues. Germline CDR1 and CDR2: LGHNA and YNFKEQ. V shed 3 bases, J shed 3 bases, and the junction held 7 bases outside the gene matches. Here the CDR3 DNA reads TGTGCCAGCAGCCAGACGGGACTAGCGCCCGACACCGGGGAGCTGTTTTTT. Translated: CASSQTGLAPDTGELFF.

V and J are TRBV18 and TRBJ2-7, with 9 positions matching TRBD1. J was trimmed by 4 bases and V by 5 bases; bases with no gene match: 6. The length of the CDR3 is 14 residues. Germline lookup yields CDR1 KGHSH and CDR2 LQKENI. The CDR3 sequence: CASSYTGQGYEQYF. CDR3 DNA: TGTGCCAGCTCATATACGGGACAGGGATACGAGCAGTACTTC.

The rearrangement links TRBV9 to TRBJ1-1; tentative D call: TRBD1 (5 bases). V lost 2 bases, J lost 3 bases, and 8 bases lay in between. This CDR3 has 13 residues. CDR1 is SGDLS, CDR2 YYNGEE, per germline. The CDR3 sequence is CASSVSGYTEAFF. The CDR3 nucleotides read TGTGCCAGCAGCGTGTCAGGGTACACTGAAGCTTTCTTT.

The rearrangement joins TRBV7-2 to TRBJ1-5; D gene uncertain. Germline CDR1 and CDR2: SGHTA and FQGNSA. V was trimmed by 5 bases and J by 0 bases, leaving 11 bases between them. The CDR3 length is 15 residues. As DNA, the CDR3 is TGTGCCAGCAGCACACACTCGGGTAGCAATCAGCCCCAGCATTTT. Amino acids: CASSTHSGSNQPQHF.

The rearrangement uses TRBV28 and TRBJ2-7; TRBD2 aligns across 8 bases. The CDR3 loop spans 16 amino acids. Per germline, CDR1 MDHEN and CDR2 SYDVKM. With V trimmed by 6 bases and J by 1 base, 11 bases remained unmatched. This chain's CDR3 is CASSLVRREVSYEQYF. In DNA, the CDR3 is TGTGCCAGCAGCTTGGTACGGCGGGAGGTATCCTACGAGCAGTACTTC.

The CDR3 DNA reads TGTGCCAGCAGCCCTGGACAGGGGGTTATCTATGGCTACACCTTC. Its translation: CASSPGQGVIYGYTF. The chain links TRBV28 to TRBJ1-2, with 10 bases identical to TRBD1. With 6 bases clipped from V and 4 bases from J, the junction kept 8 bases outside the gene matches. The CDR3 contains 15 residues. CDR1 MDHEN and CDR2 SYDVKM come from the germline V gene.

This chain uses TRBV7-8 with TRBJ1-1; TRBD1 is a possible D gene (5 bases). The germline V gene has CDR1 SGHVS and CDR2 FQNEAQ. The CDR3 extends over 16 amino acids. V lost 4 bases, J lost 1 base, and 16 bases lay in between. The CDR3: CASSSTGRGGNTEAFF. CDR3 DNA: TGTGCCAGCAGCTCGACTGGGAGGGGCGGGAACACTGAAGCTTTCTTT.

The chain carries TRBV18 and TRBJ2-3, with TRBD2 matching 11 bases. Looked up from germline, CDR1 is KGHSH and CDR2 is LQKENI. This CDR3 comprises 15 residues. After removal of 3 bases from V and 1 base from J, the junction contained 0 bases not matched to a gene. CDR3 region: CASSPTSGGTDTQYF. The CDR3 nucleotides are TGTGCCAGCTCACCGACTAGCGGGGGCACAGATACGCAGTATTTT. Based on the CDR3 plus reference TRBV18 and TRBJ2-3, the full variable domain is NAGVMQNPRHLVRRRGQEARLRCSPMKGHSHVYWYRQLPEEGLKFMVYLQKENIIDESGMPKERFSAEFPKEGPSILRIQQVVRGDSAAYFCASSPTSGGTDTQYFGPGTRLTVL.

This chain links TRBV7-9 with TRBJ2-5; TRBD1 is a possible D gene (8 bases). The V and J ends lost 3 bases and 1 base respectively, with 12 bases between them. Germline CDR1 SEHNR, CDR2 FQNEAQ (reference sequence). The CDR3 runs 15 residues. Here the CDR3 reads CASSFHRGGQETQYF. CDR3 coding DNA: TGTGCCAGCAGCTTTCACAGGGGGGGCCAAGAGACCCAGTACTTC.

The chain is built from TRBV5-1 and TRBJ1-1; D gene unclear. V was cut by 6 bases and J by 8 bases, with 17 bases left in between. The CDR3 length is 13 residues. Germline CDR1 reads SGHRS; CDR2 reads YFSETQ. The CDR3 sequence is CASTQDPGREAFF. CDR3 DNA sequence: TGCGCCAGCACCCAAGATCCCGGGAGGGAAGCTTTCTTT.

This sequence joins TRBV7-8 and TRBJ2-4, with 8 bases identical to TRBD1. Germline CDR1 reads SGHVS; CDR2 reads FQNEAQ. CDR3 length: 16 amino acids. V lost 5 bases to trimming and J lost 0 bases; unmatched junction nucleotides: 6. The CDR3 is CASSPGTGIAKNIQYF. The CDR3 DNA reads as TGTGCCAGCAGCCCAGGGACAGGCATAGCCAAAAACATTCAGTACTTC.

The rearrangement joins TRBV5-1 to TRBJ1-5; 10 positions match TRBD1. V dropped 0 bases and J dropped 4; count of bases not matched to a gene: 1. The CDR3 length is 15 residues. Germline CDR1 is SGHRS and CDR2 is YFSETQ. The chain's CDR3 is CASSLGQGANQPQHF. The CDR3 DNA reads as TGCGCCAGCAGCTTGGGACAGGGGGCTAATCAGCCCCAGCATTTT.

The rearrangement joins TRBV9 to TRBJ2-1; D is unclear. Trimming removed 1 base from V and 0 bases from J, with 8 bases in between. The CDR3 has 15 amino acids. The V gene's germline CDR1 is SGDLS and CDR2 YYNGEE. CDR3 protein: CASSVLTSSYNEQFF. The CDR3 DNA sequence: TGTGCCAGCAGCGTACTGACAAGCTCCTACAATGAGCAGTTCTTC.

The genes are TRBV30 and TRBJ1-2; weak D call: TRBD1 (5 bases). V gave up 0 bases and J gave up 6 bases, with 20 bases separating them. This CDR3 has 16 residues. CDR1 is GTSNPN and CDR2 is SVGIG in the germline V gene (reference sequence). The CDR3 sequence: CAWSVYGQGFVDGYTF. CDR3 in DNA: TGTGCCTGGAGTGTATATGGGCAGGGTTTCGTCGATGGCTACACCTTC.

The J gene is TRBJ2-5, the V gene TRBV6-5, with 7 bases lining up with TRBD2. The V and J ends lost 0 bases and 5 bases, in that order; junction bases with no gene match: 9. Germline assignment: CDR1 MNHEY and CDR2 SVGAGI. The CDR3 sequence is 16 residues long. The CDR3 region is CASSYSVTGAGETQYF. As DNA, the CDR3 is TGTGCCAGCAGTTACTCGGTTACGGGAGCGGGGGAGACCCAGTACTTC.

The V and J genes are TRBV27 and TRBJ2-1; the match to TRBD2 covers 9 bases. This CDR3 has 15 residues. J lost 2 bases, V lost 6 bases, and 5 bases had no gene match. The V gene's germline CDR1 is MNHEY and CDR2 SMNVEV (reference sequence). The CDR3 here is CASRVAGVAYNEQFF. CDR3 coding DNA: TGTGCCAGCAGAGTAGCGGGGGTAGCCTACAATGAGCAGTTCTTC.

The genes are TRBV29-1 and TRBJ2-7, with D possibly matching TRBD1 (6 bases). The CDR3 totals 12 residues. V lost 6 bases to trimming and J lost 1 base, with 10 bases between them. Germline values: CDR1 SQVTM, CDR2 ANQGSEA. The CDR3 nucleotides read TGCAGCGTAGGGACACATTCCTACGAGCAGTACTTC. It encodes CSVGTHSYEQYF.